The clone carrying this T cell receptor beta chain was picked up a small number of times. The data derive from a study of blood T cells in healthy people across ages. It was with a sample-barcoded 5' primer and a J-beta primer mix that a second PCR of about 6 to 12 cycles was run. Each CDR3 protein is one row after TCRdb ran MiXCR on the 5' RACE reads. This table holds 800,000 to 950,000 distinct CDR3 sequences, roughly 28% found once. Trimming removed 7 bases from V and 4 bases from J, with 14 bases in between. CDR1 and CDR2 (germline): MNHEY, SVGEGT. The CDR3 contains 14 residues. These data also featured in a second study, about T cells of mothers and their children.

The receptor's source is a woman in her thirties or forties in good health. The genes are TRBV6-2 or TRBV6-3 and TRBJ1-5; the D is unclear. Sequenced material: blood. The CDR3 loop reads CASMSRVWNQPQHF. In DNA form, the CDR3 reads TGTGCCAGCATGTCAAGGGTGTGGAATCAGCCCCAGCATTTT.